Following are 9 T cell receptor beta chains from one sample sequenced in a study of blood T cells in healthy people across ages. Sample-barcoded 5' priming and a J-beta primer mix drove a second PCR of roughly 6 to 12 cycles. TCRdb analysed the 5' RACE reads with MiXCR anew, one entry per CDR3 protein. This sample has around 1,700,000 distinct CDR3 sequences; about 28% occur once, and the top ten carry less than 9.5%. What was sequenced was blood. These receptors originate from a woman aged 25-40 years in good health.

CDR3 residues: CSVTEGQETQYF. As DNA, the CDR3 is TGCAGCGTTACCGAGGGCCAAGAGACCCAGTACTTC. V gene TRBV29-1 combines with J gene TRBJ2-5; possible D gene TRBD2, 5 bases. This CDR3 spans 12 amino acids. The V end lost 5 bases, the J end lost 1 base, and 8 bases lay between the germline ends. Looked up from germline, CDR1 is SQVTM and CDR2 is ANQGSEA. Complete variable domain (other parts from reference TRBV29-1 and TRBJ2-5): SAVISQKPSRDICQRGTSLTIQCQVDSQVTMMFWYRQQPGQSLTLIATANQGSEATYESGFVIDKFPISRPNLTFSTLTVSNMSPEDSSIYLCSVTEGQETQYFGPGTRLLVL.

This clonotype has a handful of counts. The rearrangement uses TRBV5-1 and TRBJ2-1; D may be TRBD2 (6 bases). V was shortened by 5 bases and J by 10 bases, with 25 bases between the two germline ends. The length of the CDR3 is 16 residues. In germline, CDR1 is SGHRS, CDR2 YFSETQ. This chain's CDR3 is CASSLIRGSAAGEQFF. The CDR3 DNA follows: TGCGCCAGCAGTTTGATCCGGGGATCTGCCGCGGGAGAGCAGTTCTTC. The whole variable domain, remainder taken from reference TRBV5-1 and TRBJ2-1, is KAGVTQTPRYLIKTRGQQVTLSCSPISGHRSVSWYQQTPGQGLQFLFEYFSETQRNKGNFPGRFSGRQFSNSRSEMNVSTLELGDSALYLCASSLIRGSAAGEQFFGPGTRLTVL.

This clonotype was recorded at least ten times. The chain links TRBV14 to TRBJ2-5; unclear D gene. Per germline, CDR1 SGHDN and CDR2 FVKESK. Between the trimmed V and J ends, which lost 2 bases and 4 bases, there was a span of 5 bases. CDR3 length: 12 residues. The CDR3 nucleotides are TGTGCCAGCAGCCAACTTGGAGAGACCCAGTACTTC. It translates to CASSQLGETQYF. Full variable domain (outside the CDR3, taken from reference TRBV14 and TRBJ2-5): EAGVTQFPSHSVIEKGQTVTLRCDPISGHDNLYWYRRVMGKEIKFLLHFVKESKQDESGMPNNRFLAERTGGTYSTLKVQPAELEDSGVYFCASSQLGETQYFGPGTRLLVL.

The CDR3 nucleotides are TGTGCCAGCAGCCAATCACTAGCGGGGGGGCTCTCAGATACGCAGTATTTT. Translating gives CASSQSLAGGLSDTQYF. The rearrangement joins TRBV3-1 to TRBJ2-3; 13 bases are shared with TRBD2. This CDR3 has 17 residues. Germline V lookup: CDR1 LGHDT, CDR2 YNNKEL (reference sequence). Trimming cost V 2 bases and J 4 bases; bases outside gene matches: 6.

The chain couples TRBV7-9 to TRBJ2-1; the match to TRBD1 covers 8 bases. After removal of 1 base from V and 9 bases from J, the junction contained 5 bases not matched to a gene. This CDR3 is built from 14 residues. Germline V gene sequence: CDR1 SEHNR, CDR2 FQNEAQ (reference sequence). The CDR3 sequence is CASSLGTGRGEQFF. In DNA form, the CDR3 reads TGTGCCAGCAGCTTAGGGACAGGGCGGGGTGAGCAGTTCTTC.

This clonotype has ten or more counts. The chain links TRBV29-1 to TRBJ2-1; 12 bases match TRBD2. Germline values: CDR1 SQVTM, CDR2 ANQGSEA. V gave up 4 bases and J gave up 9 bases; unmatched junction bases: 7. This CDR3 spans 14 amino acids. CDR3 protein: CSVGRLAGAGEQFF. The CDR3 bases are TGCAGCGTTGGCCGACTAGCGGGAGCTGGTGAGCAGTTCTTC.

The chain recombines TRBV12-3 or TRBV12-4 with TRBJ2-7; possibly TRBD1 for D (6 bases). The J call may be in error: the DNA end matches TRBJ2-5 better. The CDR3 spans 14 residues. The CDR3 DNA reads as TGTGCCAGCACTGATTTTGGACAGCAAGAGACCCAGTACTTC. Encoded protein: CASTDFGQQETQYF.

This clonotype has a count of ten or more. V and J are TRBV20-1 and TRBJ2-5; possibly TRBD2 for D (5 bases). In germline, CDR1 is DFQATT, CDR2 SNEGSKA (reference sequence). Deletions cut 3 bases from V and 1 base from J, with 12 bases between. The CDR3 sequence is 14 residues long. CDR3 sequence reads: CSASDEGFQETQYF. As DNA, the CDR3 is TGCAGTGCTAGTGACGAGGGCTTCCAAGAGACCCAGTACTTC.

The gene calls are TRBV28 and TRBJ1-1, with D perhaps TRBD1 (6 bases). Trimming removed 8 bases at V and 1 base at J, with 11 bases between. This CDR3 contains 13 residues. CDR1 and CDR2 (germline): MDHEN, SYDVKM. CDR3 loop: CASLPDRNTEAFF. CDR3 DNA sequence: TGTGCCAGCCTACCGGACAGGAACACTGAAGCTTTCTTT.